The 18 T cell receptor beta chains given below trace back to one sample, sequenced in a study of shared clonotypes between healthy human individuals (TCRdb year 2020). The library was made by the immunoSEQ multiplex PCR assay. This is the immuneACCESS table as TCRdb keeps it, with only in-frame sequences that have V and J called. A part of the clones is gone; compared with another copy, unresolved V genes explain less than half, and the rest is unexplained. The sample has 2 million to 3 million clones on record, over 85% of them singletons. Jointly, the top ten make up 0.11% to 0.15% of the sample. Sequenced sample: naive CD4+ T cells sorted from blood. Taken with the paper, the label for cell subset or site translates to: CD45RA+ positively selected. These receptors were taken from a man aged 18 to 29 in good health.

J is TRBJ1-2 and V is TRBV10-3; 8 nucleotides align to TRBD1. Germline CDR1 reads ENHRY; CDR2 reads SYGVKD. V dropped 3 bases and J dropped 4; count of bases not matched to a gene: 1. The CDR3 totals 13 residues. As DNA, the CDR3 is TGTGCCATCAGTGACCAGGGGGCCTATGGCTACACCTTC. This translates into CAISDQGAYGYTF.

The V call is TRBV5-8, the J call TRBJ1-1, with D possibly being TRBD1 (5 bases). The CDR3 sequence is 15 residues long. V gave up 3 bases and J gave up 1 base, with 13 bases separating them. Germline lookup yields CDR1 SGHTS and CDR2 YDEGEE. The CDR3 DNA follows: TGTGCCAGCAGCTGGATTGGGGGAGGGAACACTGAAGCTTTCTTT. Protein sequence: CASSWIGGGNTEAFF. Drawing the rest from reference TRBV5-8 and TRBJ1-1, the complete variable domain is EAGVTQSPTHLIKTRGQQATLRCSPISGHTSVYWYQQALGLGLQFLLWYDEGEERNRGNFPPRFSGRQFPNYSSELNVNALELEDSALYLCASSWIGGGNTEAFFGQGTRLTVV.

The rearrangement joins TRBV7-2 to TRBJ2-3, with no clear D. Germline V lookup: CDR1 SGHTA, CDR2 FQGNSA. The germline V and J ends were trimmed by 1 base and 3 bases, with 11 bases remaining between them. The CDR3 sequence is 15 residues long. The CDR3 sequence: CASSLVGGRTDTQYF. In nucleotides, the CDR3 is TGTGCCAGCAGCTTAGTTGGCGGACGAACAGATACGCAGTATTTT.

The chain carries TRBV19 and TRBJ1-1, with 8 bases matching TRBD1. Germline CDR1 LNHDA, CDR2 SQIVND (reference sequence). The CDR3 extends over 12 amino acids. V dropped 5 bases and J dropped 11; count of bases not matched to a gene: 7. In DNA, the CDR3 is TGTGCCAGTAGTTTGGGGACAGGTTACGCTTTCTTT. The encoded protein is CASSLGTGYAFF.

The CDR3 coding sequence is TGTGCCAGCAGTTTACCCCAACAGGGGATACAGCCCCAGCATTTT. Translation gives CASSLPQQGIQPQHF. This sequence joins TRBV28 and TRBJ1-5; 7 nucleotides line up with TRBD1. Per the germline V gene, CDR1 is MDHEN and CDR2 is SYDVKM. V trimming: 2 bases; J trimming: 7 bases; junction bases outside the gene matches: 8. The CDR3 sequence is 15 residues long.

The chain has TRBV25-1 and TRBJ1-4; D gene unclear. CDR1 is MGHDK, CDR2 SYGVNS, per germline. This CDR3 spans 13 amino acids. The ends were cut back, 8 bases at V and 7 bases at J, with 14 bases in the middle. CDR3 sequence reads: CASGSAGVEKLFF. DNA of the CDR3: TGTGCCAGCGGAAGCGCAGGCGTTGAAAAACTGTTTTTT. The whole variable domain, filled in from reference TRBV25-1 and TRBJ1-4, reads EADIYQTPRYLVIGTGKKITLECSQTMGHDKMYWYQQDPGMELHLIHYSYGVNSTEKGDLSSESTVSRIRTEHFPLTLESARPSHTSQYLCASGSAGVEKLFFGSGTQLSVL.

The CDR3 coding sequence is TGTGCCAGCAGTTGGGGACTAGCCCACTTGTTATCGGAGACCCAGTACTTC. Protein sequence: CASSWGLAHLLSETQYF. The J gene is TRBJ2-5, the V gene TRBV5-8, with 9 bases lining up with TRBD2. Germline CDR1 and CDR2: SGHTS and YDEGEE. The length of the CDR3 is 17 residues. J gave up 5 bases and V 5 bases, and 16 bases lay outside the gene matches.

The chain has TRBV10-3 and TRBJ2-7; 7 bases are shared with TRBD1. The V segment lost 2 bases and the J segment 1 base; nucleotides outside the gene matches: 2. CDR3 length: 14 residues. Germline V lookup: CDR1 ENHRY, CDR2 SYGVKD. CDR3 in amino acids: CAISERGQSYEQYF. The DNA of the CDR3 is TGTGCCATCAGTGAGCGGGGACAGTCCTACGAGCAGTACTTC.

The chain couples TRBV11-2 to TRBJ2-3, with a weak D call TRBD1 (6 bases). This CDR3 region has 17 residues. V dropped 1 base and J dropped 0 bases, with 14 bases sitting between them. The germline V gene encodes CDR1 SGHAT and CDR2 FQNNGV. The CDR3 sequence: CASSLVGASLSTDTQYF. The CDR3 nucleotides are TGTGCCAGCAGCTTAGTGGGGGCTAGCCTCAGCACAGATACGCAGTATTTT.

This rearrangement joins TRBV6-5 to TRBJ2-5; 8 bases map to TRBD1. The J call may be incorrect, as the DNA end agrees better with TRBJ2-7. The germline CDR1 and CDR2 sequences are MNHEY and SVGAGI. The CDR3 spans 14 residues. CDR3 nucleotide sequence: TGTGCCAGCAGACAAGTCGGGACAGGAGGCGAGCAGTACTTC. This gives the protein CASRQVGTGGEQYF.

In this sample, this clone turned up once. The identical CDR3 is also encoded by other nucleotide sequences in the sample. CDR3 sequence (DNA): TGTGCCAGCAGCCCAGGGGGCCACGAGCAGTACTTC. This translates into CASSPGGHEQYF. The gene calls are TRBV14 and TRBJ2-7; 8 nucleotides match TRBD1. V dropped 4 bases and J dropped 5; count of bases not matched to a gene: 1. The germline gives CDR1 SGHDN, CDR2 FVKESK. The CDR3 has 12 residues.

This chain joins TRBV6-5 and TRBJ1-3; no definite D call. Trimming left V 5 bases short and J 0 bases short, with 8 bases between. CDR1 MNHEY and CDR2 SVGAGI come from the germline V gene. The CDR3 covers 14 residues. CDR3 DNA: TGTGCCAGCAGTGTATCAGGCTCTGGAAACACCATATATTTT. It translates to CASSVSGSGNTIYF.

The rearrangement joins TRBV7-9 to TRBJ1-6; D gene ambiguous. This CDR3 has 14 amino acids. Germline V lookup: CDR1 SEHNR, CDR2 FQNEAQ (reference sequence). Trimming removed 3 bases at V and 6 bases at J, with 9 bases between. The CDR3 bases are TGTGCCAGCAGCTTGGGATTGGGTAATTCACCCCTCCACTTT. Its protein is CASSLGLGNSPLHF.

The rearrangement links TRBV10-3 to TRBJ2-5; D assignment may be TRBD1 or TRBD2 (5 bases each). Germline CDR1 ENHRY, CDR2 SYGVKD. V was trimmed by 3 bases and J by 5 bases, leaving 19 bases between them. This CDR3 region has 16 residues. CDR3 in amino acids: CAISEDRQGRKETQYF. Written as DNA, the CDR3 is TGTGCCATCAGTGAAGACCGGCAGGGACGGAAGGAGACCCAGTACTTC.

The gene calls are TRBV6-1 and TRBJ1-5; no reliable D call. The CDR3 runs to 15 residues. The V end was cut by 7 bases, the J end by 0 bases, with 13 bases between. Germline CDR1 and CDR2: MNHNS and SASEGT. DNA for the CDR3: TGTGCCAGCAATGCGGAGAAAAATAGCAATCAGCCCCAGCATTTT. Its translation is CASNAEKNSNQPQHF.

The gene calls are TRBV18 and TRBJ2-7; no firm D call. The CDR3 has 17 amino acids. Germline CDR1 reads KGHSH; CDR2 reads LQKENI. With 1 base removed from V and 9 bases from J, the gap between germline ends came to 25 bases. CDR3 protein: CASSPLTTTDTPLGQYF. CDR3 nucleotide sequence: TGTGCCAGCTCACCACTCACCACTACCGACACGCCACTGGGGCAGTACTTC.

This clone was counted a few times. V gene TRBV6-5 combines with J gene TRBJ1-2; D uncertain. The germline V gene encodes CDR1 MNHEY and CDR2 SVGAGI. The CDR3 is made up of 15 amino acids. Trimming stripped 0 bases from V and 4 bases from J, with 12 bases between. The CDR3 is CASSYSPDERYGYTF. The CDR3 DNA reads as TGTGCCAGCAGTTACTCGCCAGACGAACGCTATGGCTACACCTTC.

The rearrangement uses TRBV29-1 and TRBJ2-5; no clear D gene. With 2 bases removed from V and 2 bases from J, the gap between germline ends came to 9 bases. This CDR3 spans 13 amino acids. Looked up from germline, CDR1 is SQVTM and CDR2 is ANQGSEA. CDR3 nucleotide sequence: TGCAGCGTTGAACTGAGGCTACAAGAGACCCAGTACTTC. It codes for CSVELRLQETQYF.